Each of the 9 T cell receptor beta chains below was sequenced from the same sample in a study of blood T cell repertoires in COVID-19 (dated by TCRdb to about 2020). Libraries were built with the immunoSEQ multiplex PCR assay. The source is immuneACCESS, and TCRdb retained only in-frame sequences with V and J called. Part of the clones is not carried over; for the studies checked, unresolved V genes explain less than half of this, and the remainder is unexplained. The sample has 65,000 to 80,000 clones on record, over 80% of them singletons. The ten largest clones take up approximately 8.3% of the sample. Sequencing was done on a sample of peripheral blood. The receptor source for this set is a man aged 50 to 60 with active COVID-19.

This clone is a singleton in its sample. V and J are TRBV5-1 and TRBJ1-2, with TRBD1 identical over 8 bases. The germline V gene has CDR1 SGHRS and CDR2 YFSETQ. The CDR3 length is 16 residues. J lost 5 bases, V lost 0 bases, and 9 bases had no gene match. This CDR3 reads CASSLGGQGASYGYTF. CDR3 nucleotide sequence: TGCGCCAGCAGCTTGGGAGGGCAGGGGGCATCATATGGCTACACCTTC.

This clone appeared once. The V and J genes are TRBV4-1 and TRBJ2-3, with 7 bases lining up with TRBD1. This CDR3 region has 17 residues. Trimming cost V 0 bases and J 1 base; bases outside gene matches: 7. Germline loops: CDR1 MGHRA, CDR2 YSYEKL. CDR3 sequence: CASSQDPATGRTDTQYF. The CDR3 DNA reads TGCGCCAGCAGCCAAGATCCCGCGACAGGGCGCACAGATACGCAGTATTTT.

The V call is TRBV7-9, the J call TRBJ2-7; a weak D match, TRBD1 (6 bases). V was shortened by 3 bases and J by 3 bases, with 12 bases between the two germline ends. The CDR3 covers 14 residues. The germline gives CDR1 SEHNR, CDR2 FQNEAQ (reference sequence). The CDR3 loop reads CASSFPDRSYEQYF. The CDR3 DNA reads TGTGCCAGCAGCTTCCCGGACAGAAGCTACGAGCAGTACTTC.

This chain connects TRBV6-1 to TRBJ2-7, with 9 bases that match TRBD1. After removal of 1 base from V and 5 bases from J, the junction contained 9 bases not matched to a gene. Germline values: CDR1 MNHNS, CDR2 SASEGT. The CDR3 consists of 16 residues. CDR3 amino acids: CASSEVYRTGVDEQYF. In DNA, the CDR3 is TGTGCCAGCAGTGAAGTTTACCGGACAGGGGTGGACGAGCAGTACTTC.

CDR3 protein: CAISERGRLDTQYF. The CDR3 bases are TGTGCCATCAGTGAAAGGGGGCGGTTAGATACGCAGTATTTT. The chain joins TRBV10-3 to TRBJ2-3, with 7 bases that match TRBD1. Germline values: CDR1 ENHRY, CDR2 SYGVKD. The CDR3 spans 14 residues. The J segment lost 5 bases and the V segment lost 3 bases, leaving 5 bases of the junction unmatched.

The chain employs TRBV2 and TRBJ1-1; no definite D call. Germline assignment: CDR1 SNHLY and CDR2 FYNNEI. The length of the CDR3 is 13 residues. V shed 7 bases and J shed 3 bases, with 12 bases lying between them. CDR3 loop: CASKVNLDTEAFF. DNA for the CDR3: TGTGCCAGCAAGGTAAACCTAGACACTGAAGCTTTCTTT.

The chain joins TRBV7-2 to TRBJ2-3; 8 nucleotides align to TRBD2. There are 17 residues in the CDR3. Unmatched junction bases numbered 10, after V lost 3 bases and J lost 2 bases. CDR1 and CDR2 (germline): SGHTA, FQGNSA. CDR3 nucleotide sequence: TGTGCCAGCAGCTTCCCCTCAGCGGGAGCATCCACAGATACGCAGTATTTT. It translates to CASSFPSAGASTDTQYF.

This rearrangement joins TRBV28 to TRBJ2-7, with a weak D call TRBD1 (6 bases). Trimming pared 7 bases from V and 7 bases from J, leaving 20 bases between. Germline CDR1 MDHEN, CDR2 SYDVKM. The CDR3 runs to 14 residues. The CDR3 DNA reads TGTGCCAGCAACAACCTGGACAGACCCCGAGAGCAGTACTTC. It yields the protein CASNNLDRPREQYF.

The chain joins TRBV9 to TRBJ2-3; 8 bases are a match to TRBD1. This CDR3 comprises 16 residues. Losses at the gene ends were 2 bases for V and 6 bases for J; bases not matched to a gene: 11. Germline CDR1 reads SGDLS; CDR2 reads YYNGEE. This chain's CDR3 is CASSVSHTGGMDTQYF. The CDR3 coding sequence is TGTGCCAGCAGCGTTTCTCACACAGGGGGAATGGATACGCAGTATTTT.